This T cell receptor beta chain was recorded in a study of tumor and adjacent non-tumor tissue in lung cancer. Comment on this clonotype: The antigen is not known. A much larger clone lies a single base off, so this may be a read error.

This sample's RNA came from whole unsorted tissue. A modified ARM-PCR protocol with three rounds of nested PCR amplified TCRbeta. Via MiXCR, TCRdb re-called the multiplex PCR reads, giving one row per CDR3 protein. The sample consists of approximately 79,000 distinct CDR3 sequences, 72% of them appearing once. This CDR3 comprises 15 residues. V was trimmed by 0 bases and J by 4 bases, leaving 14 bases between them. Germline V gene lookup returns CDR1 DFQATT and CDR2 SNEGSKA (reference sequence). The study, taken as a whole, reports: Tumor tissue had significantly higher TCR diversity than normal lung.

What was sequenced was lung tumor tissue. The clonotype was recovered from a woman in her thirties or forties with non-small cell lung cancer. V is TRBV20-1 and J is TRBJ2-3; D could derive from TRBD1 or TRBD2 (5 bases each). CDR3: CSAREVRGRADTQYF. In DNA form, the CDR3 reads TGCAGTGCTAGAGAGGTCCGGGGACGCGCAGATACGCAGTATTTT.